What follows is one TCR beta chain and its context. Its specific antigen is unknown. Base qualities are not at hand, and no much larger clone is one base apart. This specimen belongs to a study of cytomegalovirus exposure and HLA in healthy donors (dated by TCRdb to 2016 to 2017). About the full investigation: An earlier analysis of approximately 640 of the donors reported approximately 300 Gb of sequence data and 120 million or so unique TCR beta sequences from about 180 million T cells. Typing coverage differed by locus: A, B, C, DRB1 and DQB1 were typed in roughly 620-630 donors, DQA1 in 522, DPA1 in some 570, and DPB1 in 472. Roughly 5 DR-DQ haplotypes were handled as single units for association and clustering, since linkage in the cohort was strong. A later genetic analysis used genome-wide SNP genotypes for about 65% of the roughly 700 donors, treating that subset as a discovery cohort. An earlier analysis of around 580 of the donors used high-throughput TCR beta sequencing to judge whether each TCR beta V gene segment behaved as functional or pseudogenic. All discovery cohort repertoires had been generated using a single sequencing platform. The study aimed to test whether signatures of past pathogen exposure could be identified by cataloging public T cell receptors. Approximately 300 gigabases of sequencing data and approximately 93 million unique TCR sequences were included in an early release covering 500 to 750 HLA-typed donors. High-throughput TCR immunosequencing, statistical association of individual TCRs with disease status, and machine learning were combined to predict cytomegalovirus infection status. The study profiled the T cell repertoires of under 850 subjects by immunosequencing and related them to cytomegalovirus serostatus. Donor age, sex, ethnicity and CMV serostatus were collected together with the repertoire data. In addition to the first cohort of 500 to 850 subjects, a separate validation cohort of approximately 130 different subjects was used. In the later analysis, no new phenotypic data were used to find candidate immune exposures; instead, reliance was placed on TCR beta sequences and their occurrence across donors. Of the 300 to 500 genotyped donors, 65% to 90% were placed in the genetic ancestry cluster associated with self-reported Caucasian donors. In a later analysis, previously published TCR beta repertoires from more than 500 donors were re-analyzed and high-resolution HLA genotyping was added so that TCR occurrence patterns could be studied. Among almost 400 genotyped donors of the cohort, an average of around 240,000 unique TCR beta nucleotide sequences were sequenced per donor, roughly a sixth of them non-productive. Class I and class II HLA loci were covered by the typing at four-digit resolution.

The method behind the library was the immunoSEQ multiplex PCR assay. A mixture of 60 forward primers for TCR Vbeta segments and 13 reverse primers for TCR Jbeta segments was used in the multiplex PCR. The CDR3 region of rearranged TCR beta genes was amplified from genomic DNA by a multiplex PCR assay. The amplified TCR beta libraries were sequenced on the Illumina HiSeq System as 87-base-pair reads. Per the source publication's procedure: A later analysis counted approximately 84 million unique TCR beta chains across the 690 or so repertoires, and approximately 11 million of these chains were shared by at least two donors. To remove PCR and sequencing errors, raw reads were error-corrected and collapsed into unique sequences using a nearest-neighbor algorithm that merged closely related sequences. Alignment of CDR3 sequences to IMGT reference sequences was used to assign V, D and J gene segments. For a sequence to be retained, a match of at least six nucleotides to both a V gene segment and a J gene segment was required. Rearrangements were classified as productive when the CDR3 lacked stop codons and remained in frame with V and J, and all other rearrangements were classified as non-productive. Following IMGT convention, CDR3 was defined as the stretch from the second conserved V-encoded cysteine to the conserved J-encoded phenylalanine. In an earlier analysis of more than 550 of the donors, sequences lacking an unambiguous match to a single V gene segment were excluded. An earlier analysis of several hundred of the donors classified V segments as functional when productive rearrangements were above 56.7% and as segregating when the standard deviation between donors was above 5%. A statistical classification framework was developed to diagnose cytomegalovirus status using the catalog of TCR beta chain sequences. A later analysis assigned V and J genes by comparing TCR nucleotide sequences with IMGT/GENE-DB human TR gene sequences. The TCRdist pipeline was used in a later analysis to assign CDR3 sequences and most-parsimonious VDJ recombination scenarios. In a later analysis, each TCR beta chain was defined by its CDR3 amino acid sequence together with its V-gene family, and reads lacking a unique V-gene family were excluded. A later analysis removed several hundred highly shared, low-generation-probability nucleotide sequences to deal with suspected cross-contamination and a sequencing artifact. In a later analysis, a clonal expansion index was calculated for each public chain from normalized within-repertoire ranks of inferred template counts. In a later analysis, generation probabilities were computed with a VDJ recombination model fitted to out-of-frame rearrangements, and the resulting probabilities were checked against IGoR. A later analysis scored TCR-TCR, TCR-HLA and TCR-CMV co-occurrence with hypergeometric tests, applying a repertoire-size bias correction to TCR pairs. False discovery rates were estimated in a later analysis by permuting HLA or CMV assignments 20 times. In a later analysis, co-occurring TCRs were grouped using DBSCAN, with TCRdist sequence similarity added in when clustering inside HLA-allele-positive subsets. Repertoires with fewer than 30,000 or more than 120,000 public chains, plus five repertoires with anomalous nucleotide sharing, were excluded from co-occurrence clustering. TCRdb retrieved this table from immuneACCESS and kept in-frame rearrangements only. Not all clones are present; in checked studies, unresolved V genes account for under half, and no reason is known for the remainder. The V and J calls and the clone size are those of that table, but D and trimming were determined from the DNA. The sample table shows roughly 80,000 clones, and roughly four fifths are seen once. The top ten clonotypes cover roughly an eighth of the sample.

After removal of 6 bases from V and 5 bases from J, the junction retains 9 bases not matched to a gene. The CDR3 goes from the cysteine to the phenylalanine over 14 residues. The entry retains the CDR3 DNA only, 42 bases that are in frame from base 1. According to the germline V gene, CDR1 reads MNHNS and CDR2 reads SASEGT. Overall results and qualifications from the work: Most TCR sequences were observed very rarely across donors, whereas some public TCRs were present in many individuals. In a later analysis, HLA-associated TCR beta chains showed more clonal expansion and lower generation probabilities than non-associated chains that were equally common. The study gave a list of over 150 TCR beta chains associated with cytomegalovirus. The sequencing pipeline was judged likely to have produced a cluster of highly shared sequence variants as a technical artifact. In a later genetic analysis, a missense DCLRE1C variant was associated with V-gene and J-gene trimming of TCR beta chains, and the association was replicated in an independent cohort. Because some donors lacked HLA typing at each locus, the association tests relied only on the typed subset. Because counts were too low, roughly 17 rarely observed V segments, including chromosome 9 orphons, were left out of the earlier analysis of approximately 580 of the donors. The only immune exposure information available for the cohort was CMV serostatus. At a false discovery rate of 0.05, a later analysis linked roughly 17,000 TCR beta sequences to specific HLA alleles. A further reported finding was that TCR beta sequences accurately predicted the HLA-A and HLA-B alleles for most subjects in the first cohort. In this cohort, only TCR beta chains were sequenced, and detectable features were limited by the absence of alpha or paired-chain data. It was suggested by the authors that the approach could potentially be generalized to other disease states and immunological phenotypes. Some IMGT-functional V segments, including TRBV6-2 and TRBV6-3, could not be distinguished by the 87-base-pair reads and were therefore excluded. According to a later genetic analysis, donors in an Asian-associated ancestry cluster had fewer N-insertions in productive TCRs than the roughly 700-donor mean. In a later analysis, TCR association rates were found to vary across HLA loci, with the most associated TCRs seen for DRB1 alleles and the fewest for HLA-C alleles. Strong co-occurrence of HLA alleles, especially DR and DQ, made assigning TCR associations to individual alleles difficult. In vitro tests confirmed that a few of the cytomegalovirus-associated TCR beta chains recognize cytomegalovirus antigens. Correlated functional status among segregating V segments might reflect linkage disequilibrium, but an unknown experimental factor could not be ruled out. According to a later analysis, parvovirus B19, influenza, CMV and Epstein-Barr virus appeared linked to several top co-occurrence clusters. In an earlier analysis of about 600 of the donors, most TCR beta V segments appeared in productive rearrangements about 87% or about 30% of the time, broadly matching IMGT annotations. Presence/absence analyses assumed roughly uniform sequencing depth across donors, an assumption that may not hold. The classifier was reported to diagnose cytomegalovirus status with high specificity and sensitivity in both the original and validation cohorts. Most CMV-associated TCR beta chains appeared to be HLA-restricted in a later analysis, and the HLA associations seemed to be driven largely by CMV exposure.

The cohort consisted of some 670 healthy bone marrow donors. All cohort members were sampled while nominally healthy, although unrecorded immune exposures were likely present. The donor tested CMV seropositive and was one of the 289 seropositive cohort members. A peripheral blood sample was collected from each donor, and TCR beta sequencing was performed on peripheral blood mononuclear cells. The Qiagen DNeasy Blood Extraction Kit was used to extract genomic DNA from the blood cell samples. This receptor was taken from a male donor in good health and CMV-seropositive. Sequencing was carried out using PBMCs. The rearranged chain carries TRBV6-1 and TRBJ1-2; 7 bases in between match TRBD1. In nucleotide form, the sequence is TGTGCCAGCAGACGACGGGCAGGGGGATATGGCTACACCTTC. It specifies CASRRRAGGYGYTF.